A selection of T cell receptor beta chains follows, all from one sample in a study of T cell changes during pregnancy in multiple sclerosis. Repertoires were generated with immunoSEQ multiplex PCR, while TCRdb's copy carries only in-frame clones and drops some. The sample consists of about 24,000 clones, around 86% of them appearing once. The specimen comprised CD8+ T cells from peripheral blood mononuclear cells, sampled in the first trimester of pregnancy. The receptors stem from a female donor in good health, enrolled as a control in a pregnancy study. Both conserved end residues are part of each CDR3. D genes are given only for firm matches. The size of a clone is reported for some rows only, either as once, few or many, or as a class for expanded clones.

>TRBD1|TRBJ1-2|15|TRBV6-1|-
CASSEDMTGGYGYTF
TGTGCCAGCAGTGAAGATATGACAGGGGGCTATGGCTACACCTTC
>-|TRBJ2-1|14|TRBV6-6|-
CASSFSVTYNEQFF
TGTGCCAGTTCCTTTAGCGTAACCTACAATGAGCAGTTCTTC
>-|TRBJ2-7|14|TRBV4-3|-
CASSQDAGSYEQYF
TGCGCCAGCAGCCAAGATGCGGGCAGCTACGAGCAGTACTTC
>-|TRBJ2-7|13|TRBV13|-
CASSIGRDYEQYF
TGTGCCAGCAGCATAGGACGGGACTACGAGCAGTACTTC
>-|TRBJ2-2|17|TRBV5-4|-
CASSLWGMVDPTGELFF
TGTGCCAGCAGCTTGTGGGGCATGGTAGACCCGACCGGGGAGCTGTTTTTT
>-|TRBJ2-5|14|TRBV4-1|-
CASSQSTRQETQYF
TGCGCCAGCAGCCAAAGCACGAGACAAGAGACCCAGTACTTC
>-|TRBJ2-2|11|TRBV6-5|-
CATFNTGELFF
TGTGCCACCTTTAACACCGGGGAGCTGTTTTTT
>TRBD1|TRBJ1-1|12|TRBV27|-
CASSSSAGQGVF
TGTGCCAGCAGTTCTTCCGCGGGACAGGGAGTCTTT
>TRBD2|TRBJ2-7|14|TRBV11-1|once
CASSIRTSGEEQYF
TGTGCCAGCAGCATCCGGACTAGCGGTGAGGAGCAGTACTTC
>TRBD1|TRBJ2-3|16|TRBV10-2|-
CASSGMDRRHTDTQYF
TGCGCCAGCAGTGGGATGGACAGGCGGCACACAGATACGCAGTATTTT
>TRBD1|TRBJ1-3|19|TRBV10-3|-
CAISESVDRVLFSGNTIYF
TGTGCCATCAGTGAGTCGGTGGACAGGGTGCTCTTCTCTGGAAACACCATATATTTT
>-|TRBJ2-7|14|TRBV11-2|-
CASSLGGNPYEQYF
TGTGCCAGCAGCTTAGGTGGCAATCCCTACGAGCAGTACTTC
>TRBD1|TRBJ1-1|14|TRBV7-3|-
CASSRTGANTEAFF
TGTGCCAGCAGTCGGACAGGGGCTAACACTGAAGCTTTCTTT
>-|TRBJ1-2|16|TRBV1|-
CTSSQLPRTATYGYTF
TGCACCAGCAGCCAGCTCCCCCGGACAGCGACCTATGGCTACACCTTC
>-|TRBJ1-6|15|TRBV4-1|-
CASSQNTGLNSPLHF
TGCGCCAGCAGCCAGAACACAGGATTAAATTCACCCCTCCACTTT
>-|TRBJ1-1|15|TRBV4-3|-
CASSQERFALSEAFF
TGCGCCAGCAGCCAAGAGAGATTCGCCTTATCTGAAGCTTTCTTT
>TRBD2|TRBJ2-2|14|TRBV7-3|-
CASSPTAGTGELFF
TGTGCCAGCAGCCCGACAGCGGGGACCGGGGAGCTGTTTTTT
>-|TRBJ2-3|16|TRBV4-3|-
CASSQGEWAHTDTQYF
TGCGCCAGCAGCCAAGGAGAGTGGGCCCACACAGATACGCAGTATTTT
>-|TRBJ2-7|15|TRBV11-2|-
CASSSREDLTYEQYF
TGTGCCAGCAGCTCTCGTGAGGATTTGACCTACGAGCAGTACTTC
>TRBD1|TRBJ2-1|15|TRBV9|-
CASSDGTGPYNEQFF
TGTGCCAGCAGCGATGGGACAGGGCCATACAATGAGCAGTTCTTC
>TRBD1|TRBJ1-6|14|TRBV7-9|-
CASSPQGANSPLHF
TGTGCCAGCAGCCCCCAGGGGGCAAATTCACCCCTCCACTTT
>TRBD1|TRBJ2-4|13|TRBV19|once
CATRQGGKNIQYF
TGTGCCACCCGACAGGGGGGCAAAAACATTCAGTACTTC
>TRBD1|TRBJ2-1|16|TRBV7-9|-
CASSPSTGTGLNEQFF
TGTGCCAGCAGCCCATCGACCGGGACAGGCCTCAATGAGCAGTTCTTC
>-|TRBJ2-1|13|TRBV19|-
CASTGSGYNEQFF
TGTGCCAGTACGGGCAGCGGCTACAATGAGCAGTTCTTC
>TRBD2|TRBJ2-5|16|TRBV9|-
CASSFSGGAEEETQYF
TGTGCCAGCAGCTTCTCGGGGGGGGCGGAAGAAGAGACCCAGTACTTC
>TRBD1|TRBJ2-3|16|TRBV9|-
CASSVFTGQGADTQYF
TGTGCCAGCAGCGTATTCACGGGACAGGGAGCAGATACGCAGTATTTT
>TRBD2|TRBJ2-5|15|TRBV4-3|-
CASSQDWGGQETQYF
TGCGCCAGCAGCCAAGATTGGGGGGGCCAAGAGACCCAGTACTTC
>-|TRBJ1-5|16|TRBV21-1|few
CASSKGSPHREQPQHF
TGTGCCAGCAGCAAAGGGTCCCCTCACAGGGAACAGCCCCAGCATTTT
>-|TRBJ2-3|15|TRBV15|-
CATNQGAGATDTQYF
TGTGCCACCAACCAGGGCGCAGGGGCCACAGATACGCAGTATTTT
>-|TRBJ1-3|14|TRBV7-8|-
CASSFKGSVNTIYF
TGTGCCAGCAGCTTTAAGGGGTCGGTAAACACCATATATTTT
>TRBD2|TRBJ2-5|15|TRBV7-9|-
CASSLDGGGRETQYF
TGTGCCAGCAGCTTAGACGGGGGGGGACGGGAGACCCAGTACTTC
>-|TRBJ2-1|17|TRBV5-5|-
CASSLSLGRGWGNEQFF
TGTGCCAGCAGCTTGTCCCTGGGCAGGGGTTGGGGCAATGAGCAGTTCTTC
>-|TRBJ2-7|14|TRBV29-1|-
CSVVGDTSSYEQYF
TGCAGCGTTGTGGGGGACACGAGCTCCTACGAGCAGTACTTC
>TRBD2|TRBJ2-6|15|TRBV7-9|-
CASSRGRGGANVLTF
TGTGCCAGCAGCCGAGGGAGGGGTGGGGCCAACGTCCTGACTTTC
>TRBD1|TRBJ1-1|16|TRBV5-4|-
CASSLPGQGVRTEAFF
TGTGCCAGCAGCCTACCGGGACAGGGAGTTCGGACTGAAGCTTTCTTT
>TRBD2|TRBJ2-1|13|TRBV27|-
CASSLGRVNEQFF
TGTGCCAGCAGCCTCGGGAGGGTCAATGAGCAGTTCTTC
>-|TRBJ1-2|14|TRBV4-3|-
CASSQGLSEYGYTF
TGCGCCAGCAGCCAAGGTCTTTCCGAGTATGGCTACACCTTC
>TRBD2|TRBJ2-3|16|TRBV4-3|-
CATRLAGGPSTDTQYF
TGCGCCACCCGACTAGCGGGGGGCCCTAGCACAGATACGCAGTATTTT
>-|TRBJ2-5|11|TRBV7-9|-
CASSWAETQYF
TGTGCCAGCAGCTGGGCAGAGACCCAGTACTTC
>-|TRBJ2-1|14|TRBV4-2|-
CASSQVVNADEQFF
TGTGCCAGCAGCCAAGTAGTAAATGCCGATGAGCAGTTCTTC
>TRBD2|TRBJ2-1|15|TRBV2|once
CASSLGLAGVNEQFF
TGTGCCAGCAGTTTGGGACTAGCGGGGGTCAATGAGCAGTTCTTC
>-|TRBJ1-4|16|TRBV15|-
CATSRDRERSNEKLFF
TGTGCCACCAGCAGAGATCGGGAACGGTCTAATGAAAAACTGTTTTTT
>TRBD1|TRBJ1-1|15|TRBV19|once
CASSTDRDRVTEAFF
TGTGCCAGTAGTACCGACCGGGACAGGGTAACTGAAGCTTTCTTT
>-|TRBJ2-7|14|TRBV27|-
CASSLWGQTYEQYF
TGTGCCAGCAGTTTATGGGGGCAGACCTACGAGCAGTACTTC
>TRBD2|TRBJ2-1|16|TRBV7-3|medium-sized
CASSLLGSGGHNEQFF
TGTGCCAGCAGCCTACTCGGGAGCGGGGGTCACAATGAGCAGTTCTTC
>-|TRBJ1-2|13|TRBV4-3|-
CASSQVLYYGYTF
TGCGCCAGCAGCCAAGTCCTCTACTATGGCTACACCTTC
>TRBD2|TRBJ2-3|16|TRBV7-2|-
CASSLVSGGTMDTQYF
TGTGCCAGCAGCTTAGTTAGCGGGGGGACAATGGATACGCAGTATTTT
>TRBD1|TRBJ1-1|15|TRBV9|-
CASSVDDRANTEAFF
TGTGCCAGCAGCGTAGATGACAGGGCGAACACTGAAGCTTTCTTT
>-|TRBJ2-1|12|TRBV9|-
CASSTRGNEQFF
TGTGCCAGCAGCACCAGGGGTAATGAGCAGTTCTTC
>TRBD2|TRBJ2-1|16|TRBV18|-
CASSLEGGGYYNEQFF
TGTGCCAGCTCACTGGAGGGCGGGGGTTACTACAATGAGCAGTTCTTC
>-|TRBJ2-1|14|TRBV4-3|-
CASSQDSGNNEQFF
TGCGCCAGCAGCCAAGATTCCGGGAACAATGAGCAGTTCTTC
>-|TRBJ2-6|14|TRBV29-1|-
CSVEGGDGANVLTF
TGCAGCGTTGAAGGGGGAGATGGGGCCAACGTCCTGACTTTC
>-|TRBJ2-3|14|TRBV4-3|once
CASSQEGPTDTQYF
TGCGCCAGCAGCCAAGAGGGCCCCACAGATACGCAGTATTTT
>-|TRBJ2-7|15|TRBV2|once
CASREGAMPAYEQYF
TGTGCCAGCAGGGAAGGGGCAATGCCAGCCTACGAGCAGTACTTC
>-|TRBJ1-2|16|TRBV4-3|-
CASSQDNSYTGNGYTF
TGCGCCAGCAGCCAAGATAATTCATACACGGGGAATGGCTACACCTTC
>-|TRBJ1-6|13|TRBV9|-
CASSVERDSPLHF
TGTGCCAGCAGCGTAGAGAGGGATTCACCCCTCCACTTT
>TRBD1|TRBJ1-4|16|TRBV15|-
CATSRDSGTGGEKLFF
TGTGCCACCAGCAGAGATAGTGGGACAGGGGGTGAAAAACTGTTTTTT
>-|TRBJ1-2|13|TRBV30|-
CAWSITENYGYTF
TGTGCCTGGAGCATTACAGAAAACTATGGCTACACCTTC
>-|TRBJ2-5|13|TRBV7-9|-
CASSPRGTETQYF
TGTGCCAGCAGCCCCAGGGGAACGGAGACCCAGTACTTC
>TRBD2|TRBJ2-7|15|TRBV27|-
CASSPGLADSYEQYF
TGTGCCAGCAGTCCCGGACTAGCGGACTCCTACGAGCAGTACTTC